The sequence of this TCR beta chain was determined in a study of T cells after yellow fever vaccination. Overall study findings and caveats: In post-booster samples, most primary-vaccination clones reappeared (approximately 95% CD4, 88% CD8). The secondary response peaked faster, at day 5 versus 15, but was weaker. FACS-sorted repertoires could harbor abundant contaminating bulk-population clonotypes.

This CDR3 has 12 residues. Trimming took off 5 bases at V and 0 bases at J, with 7 bases between the two ends. Germline CDR1 and CDR2: DFQATT and SNEGSKA (reference sequence). This clonotype was seen ten or more times. Its target is not known. MiXCR, applied by TCRdb to the 5' RACE reads, yields one record per CDR3 protein. The sample lists about 210,000 distinct CDR3 sequences; under 3.5% were seen once. The rearrangement links TRBV20-1 to TRBJ2-5; D is perhaps TRBD1 or TRBD2 (5 bases each). The TCR sequence derives from a man aged 18 to 29 who received the YFV17D yellow fever vaccine. The sequencing used CD4+ T cells sorted from PBMCs, collected 10 days after the yellow fever booster vaccination. CDR3 bases: TGCAGTGCTCGGGACCACCAAGAGACCCAGTACTTC. This translates into CSARDHQETQYF.